The 13 T cell receptor beta chains in this list originate from one sample, sequenced in a study of CD8 T cells in Susac syndrome. cDNA came from about 0.51 to 1 ug RNA primed by random hexamers. TCRdb redid the calling of the immunoSEQ multiplex PCR reads with MiXCR, one entry per CDR3 protein. Here the sample spans around 160,000 distinct CDR3 sequences, 94% being singletons. The material sequenced was CD4+ T cells from PBMCs. The origin of the receptors is a human donor with multiple sclerosis.

This clonotype was found once. This rearrangement joins TRBV20-1 to TRBJ2-3; D not certain. CDR3 size: 14 residues. The V and J ends lost 4 bases and 0 bases respectively, with 11 bases between them. Germline V CDR1 and CDR2: DFQATT, SNEGSKA (reference sequence). CDR3 region: CSANYYTSTDTQYF. The DNA for the CDR3 is TGCAGTGCTAACTACTACACTAGCACAGATACGCAGTATTTT.

This chain connects TRBV24-1 to TRBJ2-7, with D possibly called TRBD1 or TRBD2 (6 bases each). The germline CDR1 and CDR2 sequences are KGHDR and SFDVKD. Between the trimmed V and J ends, which lost 4 bases and 3 bases, there was a span of 12 bases. The CDR3 is 14 residues long. For the CDR3, the DNA is TGTGCCACCAGTGACGCGGGACAAAACTACGAGCAGTACTTC. Residues: CATSDAGQNYEQYF.

V gene TRBV20-1 combines with J gene TRBJ2-1, with a tentative D call TRBD1 (5 bases). The CDR3 is made up of 15 amino acids. CDR1 is DFQATT, CDR2 SNEGSKA, per germline (reference sequence). Between the trimmed V and J ends, which lost 0 bases and 5 bases, there was a span of 14 bases. In DNA form, the CDR3 reads TGCAGTGCTAGAGATCTCACGGACATAGACAATGAGCAGTTCTTC. It translates to CSARDLTDIDNEQFF.

J is TRBJ1-2 and V is TRBV24-1; D unresolved. The V end lost 3 bases, the J end lost 2 bases, and 3 bases lay between the germline ends. CDR1 is KGHDR, CDR2 SFDVKD, per germline. There are 12 residues in the CDR3. CDR3 amino acids: CATSDRNYGYTF. CDR3 bases: TGTGCCACCAGTGATCGAAACTATGGCTACACCTTC.

V usage is TRBV28 and J usage is TRBJ2-3, with D tentatively TRBD2 (7 bases). V gave up 6 bases and J gave up 1 base, with 23 bases separating them. This CDR3 is built from 18 residues. CDR1 and CDR2 from the germline V gene are MDHEN and SYDVKM. The CDR3 nucleotides read TGTGCCAGCAGGTCCATCCAGGGAGGAGGGGGGGGCACAGATACGCAGTATTTT. Translation gives CASRSIQGGGGGTDTQYF.

This chain connects TRBV20-1 to TRBJ2-5; TRBD1 aligns across 8 bases. CDR1 DFQATT and CDR2 SNEGSKA come from the germline V gene (reference sequence). The CDR3 covers 14 residues. V was clipped by 5 bases and J by 1 base; unmatched bases: 6. In DNA, the CDR3 is TGCAGTGCTGGGACAGGTGCCTTCCAAGAGACCCAGTACTTC. Its protein product is CSAGTGAFQETQYF.

The V and J genes are TRBV27 and TRBJ2-7; D is unresolved. This CDR3 comprises 16 residues. CDR1 and CDR2 from the germline V gene are MNHEY and SMNVEV (reference sequence). V gave up 5 bases and J gave up 0 bases, with 17 bases separating them. CDR3 nucleotides: TGTGCCAGCAGTCCCACCACCGAAACCTACTCCTACGAGCAGTACTTC. Protein sequence: CASSPTTETYSYEQYF.

The chain couples TRBV27 to TRBJ1-2, with D uncertain. V gave up 2 bases and J gave up 6 bases, with 16 bases separating them. In germline, CDR1 is MNHEY, CDR2 SMNVEV (reference sequence). The CDR3 extends over 15 amino acids. DNA of the CDR3: TGTGCCAGCAGTTTAGAGGCAGGCTACCACCATGGCTACACCTTC. It specifies CASSLEAGYHHGYTF.

This clonotype was recorded only once. The chain uses TRBV3-1 and TRBJ2-1, with D uncertain. The CDR3 consists of 12 residues. Germline CDR1 reads LGHDT; CDR2 reads YNNKEL (reference sequence). The germline V and J ends were trimmed by 4 bases and 10 bases, with 11 bases remaining between them. The CDR3 bases are TGTGCCAGCAGCCCTCACGGAGTAGAGCAGTTCTTC. Residues: CASSPHGVEQFF.

The chain links TRBV5-4 to TRBJ2-5; D not certain. Deletions cut 0 bases from V and 0 bases from J, with 6 bases between. The V gene's germline CDR1 is SGHNT and CDR2 YYREEE (reference sequence). The CDR3 contains 14 residues. In nucleotides, the CDR3 is TGTGCCAGCAGCTTGGCCCACAACCAAGAGACCCAGTACTTC. Amino acids: CASSLAHNQETQYF.

This clonotype was detected once. The rearrangement links TRBV29-1 to TRBJ2-5; D call uncertain. The CDR3 length is 14 residues. Trimming stripped 0 bases from V and 1 base from J, with 9 bases between. The germline V gene has CDR1 SQVTM and CDR2 ANQGSEA. The CDR3 bases are TGCAGCGTTGAAGATCTAACTTTCCAAGAGACCCAGTACTTC. It specifies CSVEDLTFQETQYF.

The V call is TRBV3-1, the J call TRBJ1-2; a possible D gene is TRBD1 (6 bases). CDR3 length: 16 amino acids. Trimming stripped 5 bases from V and 2 bases from J, with 18 bases between. Germline CDR1 and CDR2: LGHDT and YNNKEL (reference sequence). The DNA of the CDR3 is TGTGCCAGCAGCACCTACGGGACAAACGTGAACTATGGCTACACCTTC. It encodes CASSTYGTNVNYGYTF.

The chain uses TRBV28 and TRBJ2-7, with 7 bases identical to TRBD1. V dropped 5 bases and J dropped 5; count of bases not matched to a gene: 12. CDR3 length: 15 residues. The germline gives CDR1 MDHEN, CDR2 SYDVKM. In DNA, the CDR3 is TGTGCCAGCAGTGACCTCGGGACAGATTATCACGAGCAGTACTTC. It translates to CASSDLGTDYHEQYF.